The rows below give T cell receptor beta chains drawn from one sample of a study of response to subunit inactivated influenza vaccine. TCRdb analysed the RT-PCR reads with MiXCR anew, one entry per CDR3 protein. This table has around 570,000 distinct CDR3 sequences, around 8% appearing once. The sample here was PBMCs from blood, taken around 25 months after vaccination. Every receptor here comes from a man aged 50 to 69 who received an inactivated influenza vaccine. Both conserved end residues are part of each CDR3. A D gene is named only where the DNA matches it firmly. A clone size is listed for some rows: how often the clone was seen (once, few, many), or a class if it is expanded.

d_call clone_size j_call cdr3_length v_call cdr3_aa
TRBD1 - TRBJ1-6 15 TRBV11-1 CASSLRDRGGSPLHF
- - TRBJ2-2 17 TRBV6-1 CASSRPGNIKVTGELFF
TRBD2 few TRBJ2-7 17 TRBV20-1 CSASSPGLAGILHEQYF
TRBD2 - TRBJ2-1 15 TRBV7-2 CASSDGGAPYNEQFF
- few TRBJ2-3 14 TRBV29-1 CSVDSGSSPDTQYF
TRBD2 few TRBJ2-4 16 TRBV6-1 CASRPGLASGGNIQYF
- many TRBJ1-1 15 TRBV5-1 CASSPQDGVNTEAFF
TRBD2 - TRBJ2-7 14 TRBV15 CATSREGIAGEQYF
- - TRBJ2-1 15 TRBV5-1 CASSLSMSGFNDQFF
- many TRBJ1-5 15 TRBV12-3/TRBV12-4 CASSFLADSNQPQHF
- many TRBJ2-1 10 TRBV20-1 CSATYNEQFF
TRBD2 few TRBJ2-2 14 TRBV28 CASTGGERTGELFF
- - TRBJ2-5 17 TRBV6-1 CASSNLGRPGRQETQYF
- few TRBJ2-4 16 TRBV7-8 CASSKDLRGGKNIQYF
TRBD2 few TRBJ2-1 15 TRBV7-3 CASSRLAEGGNEQFF
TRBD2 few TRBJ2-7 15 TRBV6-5 CASSYWLAGEYEQYF
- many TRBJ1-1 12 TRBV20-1 CSARAGPTEAFF
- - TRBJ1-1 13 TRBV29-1 CSARTTMNTEAFF
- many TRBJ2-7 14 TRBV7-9 CASSPNTVTYEQYF
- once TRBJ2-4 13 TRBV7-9 CASSPATMNIQYF
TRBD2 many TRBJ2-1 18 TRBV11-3 CASSLRGYSGRAVDEQFF
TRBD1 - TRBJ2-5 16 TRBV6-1 CASRRTGGQGKETQYF
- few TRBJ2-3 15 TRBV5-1 CASTTHPGDTDTQYF
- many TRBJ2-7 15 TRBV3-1 CASSQNPGRGYEQYF
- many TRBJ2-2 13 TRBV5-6 CASSGGITGELFF
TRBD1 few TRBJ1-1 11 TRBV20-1 CSAKAGGEAFF
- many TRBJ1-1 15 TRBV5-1 CASSTGGRQSTEAFF